These 18 T cell receptor beta chains came from one sample sequenced in a study of blood T cell repertoires in COVID-19. Produced via immunoSEQ multiplex PCR; TCRdb's table is partial and in-frame only. The sample lists about 39,000 clones; around 84% were seen once. The sequenced sample was peripheral blood. These receptors all come from a man aged 45 to 65 with active or convalescent COVID-19.

The chain is built from TRBV30 and TRBJ2-7, with D unclear. The CDR3 has 13 amino acids. Germline V lookup: CDR1 GTSNPN, CDR2 SVGIG (reference sequence). Trimming took 4 bases from V and 0 from J, leaving 10 bases between them. CDR3 nucleotide sequence: TGTGCCTGGAACCGCAGGCACTCCTACGAGCAGTACTTC. It translates to CAWNRRHSYEQYF.

The chain combines TRBV2 with TRBJ2-7; 11 bases align to TRBD2. V lost 2 bases to trimming and J lost 4 bases; unmatched junction nucleotides: 7. Germline V gene sequence: CDR1 SNHLY, CDR2 FYNNEI. The CDR3 has 16 amino acids. The CDR3 DNA reads as TGTGCCAGCAGTGAACGGTCTAGCGGGGGGTGGTACGAGCAGTACTTC. As protein: CASSERSSGGWYEQYF.

This clone was found a few times. This chain connects TRBV7-9 to TRBJ2-7; possible D gene TRBD2, 7 bases. The V end lost 2 bases, the J end lost 3 bases, and 11 bases lay between the germline ends. The germline V gene encodes CDR1 SEHNR and CDR2 FQNEAQ (reference sequence). The CDR3 is made up of 14 amino acids. The CDR3 is CASSLSGDYYEQYF. The CDR3 nucleotides are TGTGCCAGCAGCTTATCAGGGGACTACTACGAGCAGTACTTC.

The rearrangement joins TRBV5-6 to TRBJ2-7, with 7 bases matching TRBD2. Germline V gene sequence: CDR1 SGHDT, CDR2 YYEEEE. V trimming: 4 bases; J trimming: 3 bases; junction bases outside the gene matches: 4. The CDR3 totals 13 residues. The CDR3 coding sequence is TGTGCCAGCAGCATTAGCGGGTTCTACGAGCAGTACTTC. Translated, it gives CASSISGFYEQYF.

This chain uses TRBV5-4 with TRBJ2-5; unclear D gene. This CDR3 spans 12 amino acids. Germline values: CDR1 SGHNT, CDR2 YYREEE (reference sequence). The V end was cut by 4 bases, the J end by 5 bases, with 9 bases between. The CDR3 reads CASSENVETQYF. CDR3 DNA sequence: TGTGCCAGCAGCGAGAATGTGGAGACCCAGTACTTC.

V is TRBV12-3 or TRBV12-4 and J is TRBJ2-3; D not certain. V was clipped by 8 bases and J by 2 bases, with 11 bases between them. This CDR3 is 13 amino acids long. The CDR3 loop reads CASASQSTDTQYF. The CDR3, as DNA: TGTGCCAGCGCTTCTCAGTCCACAGATACGCAGTATTTT.

The chain employs TRBV12-3 or TRBV12-4 and TRBJ1-4; D is possibly TRBD1 (6 bases). There are 13 residues in the CDR3. The ends were cut back, 6 bases at V and 12 bases at J, with 17 bases in the middle. CDR3 protein: CASRIEPTGELFF. CDR3 nucleotide sequence: TGTGCCAGCAGGATTGAACCGACAGGCGAACTGTTTTTT.

The rearrangement links TRBV5-6 to TRBJ1-6, with 8 positions matching TRBD1. CDR1 is SGHDT and CDR2 is YYEEEE in the germline V gene. The CDR3 length is 14 residues. V trimming: 5 bases; J trimming: 8 bases; junction bases outside the gene matches: 6. The CDR3 here is CASRPTGDDSPLHF. The CDR3 DNA is TGTGCCAGCAGGCCGACAGGGGATGATTCACCCCTCCACTTT.

The chain links TRBV10-2 to TRBJ1-5; D remains ambiguous. There are 14 residues in the CDR3. Trimming cost V 1 base and J 4 bases, with 8 bases left between them. Per germline, CDR1 WSHSY and CDR2 SAAADI. CDR3 in amino acids: CASSELAGNQPQHF. CDR3 DNA: TGCGCCAGCAGTGAGTTGGCGGGGAATCAGCCCCAGCATTTT.

The rearrangement uses TRBV6-6 and TRBJ2-7, with 7 bases lining up with TRBD2. The trim removed 6 bases at V and 2 bases at J, leaving 4 bases unmatched. This CDR3 is 13 amino acids long. Germline assignment: CDR1 MNHNY and CDR2 SVGAGI (reference sequence). CDR3 coding DNA: TGTGCCAGCAGCGCGGGACTACCCTACGAGCAGTACTTC. It specifies CASSAGLPYEQYF.

The chain uses TRBV3-1 (or the pseudogene TRBV3-2) and TRBJ1-2, with a possible D match to TRBD1 (5 bases). Germline V gene lookup returns CDR1 LGHDT and CDR2 YNNKEL (reference sequence). Trimming pared 0 bases from V and 1 base from J, leaving 18 bases between. CDR3 size: 18 residues. CDR3 DNA sequence: TGTGCCAGCAGCCAAGATTGGGGAAGGCAGGGTAGTAACTATGGCTACACCTTC. Translation: CASSQDWGRQGSNYGYTF.

The chain combines TRBV18 with TRBJ2-7; D possibly corresponds to TRBD2 (5 bases). The germline gives CDR1 KGHSH, CDR2 LQKENI. V lost 3 bases and J 4 bases, leaving 13 bases between the germline ends. The CDR3 totals 14 residues. The CDR3 sequence: CASSPVDSGYEQYF. CDR3 in DNA: TGTGCCAGCTCACCGGTCGATTCGGGGTACGAGCAGTACTTC.

This chain links TRBV4-1 with TRBJ1-2; TRBD1 might be the D (5 bases). V dropped 3 bases and J dropped 0 bases, with 14 bases sitting between them. Germline values: CDR1 MGHRA, CDR2 YSYEKL. The CDR3 is 16 residues long. The CDR3 coding sequence is TGCGCCAGCAGCCAGACCTGGGGAGGGGCTAACTATGGCTACACCTTC. Its translation: CASSQTWGGANYGYTF.

This clone was counted a few times. The genes are TRBV19 and TRBJ1-4; 11 bases fit TRBD1. This CDR3 region has 13 residues. Germline CDR1 is LNHDA and CDR2 is SQIVND (reference sequence). V lost 10 bases and J lost 7; bases outside the gene matches: 5. The chain's CDR3 is CATMGQGGEKLFF. CDR3 DNA: TGTGCCACAATGGGACAGGGGGGTGAAAAACTGTTTTTT.

V and J are TRBV29-1 and TRBJ1-3; possibly TRBD1 for D (6 bases). V lost 2 bases, J lost 0 bases, and 11 bases lay in between. Germline V gene data show CDR1 as SQVTM and CDR2 as ANQGSEA. The CDR3 extends over 15 amino acids. CDR3 in DNA: TGCAGCGTTGAAAAAGGACAGAGCTCTGGAAACACCATATATTTT. Protein product: CSVEKGQSSGNTIYF. The variable domain in full, with the rest retrieved from reference TRBV29-1 and TRBJ1-3, is SAVISQKPSRDICQRGTSLTIQCQVDSQVTMMFWYRQQPGQSLTLIATANQGSEATYESGFVIDKFPISRPNLTFSTLTVSNMSPEDSSIYLCSVEKGQSSGNTIYFGEGSWLTVV.

J is TRBJ1-4 and V is TRBV7-9; 7 bases are shared with TRBD1. J was trimmed by 8 bases and V by 5 bases; bases with no gene match: 11. The CDR3 loop spans 15 amino acids. Germline-derived CDR1 and CDR2 are SEHNR and FQNEAQ (reference sequence). The CDR3 sequence is CASSPGGGWNEKLFF. DNA for the CDR3: TGTGCCAGCAGCCCAGGAGGGGGCTGGAACGAAAAACTGTTTTTT.

V usage is TRBV7-9 and J usage is TRBJ1-6, with 10 bases that match TRBD1. The CDR3 runs to 17 residues. CDR1 is SEHNR, CDR2 FQNEAQ, per germline (reference sequence). Unmatched junction bases numbered 10, after V lost 5 bases and J lost 6 bases. The CDR3 is CASSPYRRDRGNSPLHF. Written as DNA, the CDR3 is TGTGCCAGCAGCCCGTATAGGAGGGACAGGGGTAATTCACCCCTCCACTTT.

CDR3 DNA sequence: TGTGCCAGCAGTCCCGGGACAGCCCATGAAAAACTGTTTTTT. It specifies CASSPGTAHEKLFF. The gene calls are TRBV27 and TRBJ1-4; 7 positions match TRBD1. Trimming removed 5 bases from V and 6 bases from J; junction bases left unmatched: 6. Germline assignment: CDR1 MNHEY and CDR2 SMNVEV (reference sequence). The CDR3 has 14 residues.